This T cell receptor beta chain emerged from a study of metastatic and nonmetastatic thyroid tumors (dated by TCRdb to 2020 to 2022). Concerning the study at large: Repertoires from peripheral blood and from tumor or nodule tissue samples of malignant and benign thyroid patients were compared.

Library prep was done by PCR. The listed sequencing device is Illumina HiSeq 4000. High-throughput sequencing was used to profile the CDR3 region of the TCR beta-chain in every patient. From the authors' description of their analysis: The researchers built a classifier to tell apart papillary thyroid cancer patients with distant metastasis, based on CDR3 differences among clinicopathological groups. The Shannon index was used to measure repertoire diversity, and the Morisita-Horn index was used to measure how similar tumor and blood repertoires were. TCRdb trimmed the raw reads at Q25, called clones with MiXCR and kept productive beta chains. The V and J calls follow TCRdb's processing rather than the paper's. The sample table shows 15,000 to 20,000 clones, and more than 10% are seen once. About 28% of the sample goes to the ten largest clones. Comments on this clone: No antigen is known for it. Base qualities are missing; no much larger clone stands one base away.

No treatment had been received by any patient before thyroid surgery. Using T-cell receptor beta sequencing, the study looked back at clinical samples from patients collected from about 2011 to 2019. V loses 5 bases at its end and J loses 13 bases; junction bases beyond the gene matches: 13. For CDR1 and CDR2, the germline V gene lists MDHEN and SYDVKM. The CDR3 sequence holds 14 residues, the cysteine and phenylalanine included. Only the CDR3 portion is preserved as DNA: 42 bases, with reading frame beginning at the first base. Results the study describes overall, beyond this receptor: TCR beta diversity was reported as significantly higher in malignant tumors than in benign nodules, in both blood and tumor samples.

The rearrangement joined TRBV28 to TRBJ1-2, and 10 junctional nucleotides match TRBD1. The sequencing input was blood. The receptor comes from a female donor with papillary thyroid cancer or a benign thyroid nodule (not recorded which). Some clones in this sample may be carry-over from other donors' samples. At the DNA level, the sequence is TGTGCCAGCAGTGAACCTCCGGGACAGGGGCGAATCACCTTC. Its translation is CASSEPPGQGRITF.